This T cell receptor beta chain appears in the sequencing data of a study of CD8+CD57+ T cells in acquired aplastic anemia. Study-level background: Sorted CD4+ plus CD8+ cells gave DNA averaging around 3 ug.

With respect to this clonotype: Its antigen is still unknown.

All sequencing subjects had displayed CD8+CD57+ cell expansion on flow cytometry. All patients were therapy-naive when blood was sampled. Points from the study as a whole: Both patients and controls carried the same twenty-nine CD8+ CDR3 sequences.

TCR beta VDJ and CDR3 profiles were obtained from a genomic DNA template. TCRdb processed the reads anew with MiXCR; each CDR3 protein has one entry. Here the sample spans 200,000 or so distinct CDR3 sequences, approximately 60% being singletons. The receptor was derived from a human donor with aplastic anemia. The sample was sorted CD4+, CD8+, or CD8+CD57+ T cells (not recorded which) from PBMCs.

The CDR3 nucleotides read TGTGCCAGCTCGCTCGGGGCTCCCCCCTACGAGCAGTACTTC. Amino acids: CASSLGAPPYEQYF. The chain uses TRBV19 and TRBJ2-7; D may correspond to TRBD1 or TRBD2 (5 bases each). Germline V CDR1 and CDR2: LNHDA, SQIVND (reference sequence). There are 14 residues in the CDR3. Trimming stripped 9 bases from V and 2 bases from J, with 17 bases between.